This note documents a single TCR beta chain sequence. The sample comes from a study of blood T cell repertoires in COVID-19. Authors' analysis steps: Nucleated cell number was recorded as an estimate derived from reference gene primer amplification. Data came from immunoSEQ multiplex PCR; TCRdb stores just in-frame clones and leaves some out. V and J calls plus clone size are reproduced from that table; the DNA served to infer D and trimming. The table lists roughly 280,000 clones, around 90% of them singletons. The CDR3 totals 15 residues. Germline-derived CDR1 and CDR2 are SGHDT and YYEEEE. V gave up 3 bases and J gave up 4 bases; unmatched junction bases: 6.

The chain recombines TRBV5-6 with TRBJ2-1; 8 bases line up with TRBD2. Sequenced material: peripheral blood. This TCR derives from a woman aged 50 to 65 who had recovered from COVID-19. The CDR3 bases are TGTGCCAGCAGCTCCGGGACTAGTCGGTACAATGAGCAGTTCTTC. It specifies CASSSGTSRYNEQFF.